Listed below are T cell receptor beta chains from one sample, sequenced in a study of blood T cell repertoires in COVID-19. The method was immunoSEQ multiplex PCR; TCRdb's version includes in-frame clones alone and lacks a portion of them. The sample lists about 270,000 clones; about 90% were seen once. The sample consisted of PBMCs or T cells enriched from blood (not recorded which). These receptors all stem from a young woman with acute COVID-19. The CDR3 runs from the conserved cysteine through the conserved F or W. The order of the fields is J gene, clone size, V gene, D gene, CDR3 DNA, CDR3 protein. D genes are given only for firm matches. Clone size is given for some rows only: seen once, a few or many times, or a class if the clone is expanded.

>TRBJ2-3|few|TRBV2|TRBD2
TGTGCCAGCAGGAGGACTAGCGGGAGTATGGATACGCAGTATTTT
CASRRTSGSMDTQYF
>TRBJ2-7|.|TRBV4-1|TRBD2
TGCGCCAGCAGCCAAGTACTAGCGGGAAACAACTACGAGCAGTACTTC
CASSQVLAGNNYEQYF
>TRBJ2-7|once|TRBV5-1|.
TGCGCCAGCAGCTTGGGCGAGCCTTCGGACGAGCAGTACTTC
CASSLGEPSDEQYF
>TRBJ1-2|.|TRBV6-5|.
TGTGCCAGCACCTTAAGCCGGGGTGGTGGCTACACCTTC
CASTLSRGGGYTF
>TRBJ2-7|.|TRBV7-8|TRBD2
TGTGCCAGCAGCAAACGGACTAGCACCTACGAGCAGTACTTC
CASSKRTSTYEQYF
>TRBJ2-1|.|TRBV6-2/TRBV6-3|TRBD2
TGTGCCAGCAGTTACCCACTTCTAGCGGGAGGGAATGAGCAGTTCTTC
CASSYPLLAGGNEQFF
>TRBJ1-4|.|TRBV4-2|.
TGTGCCAGCAGCCAAGATGTGCGTGTGGAAAAACTGTTTTTT
CASSQDVRVEKLFF
>TRBJ2-1|.|TRBV19|.
TGTGCCAGTAGTGCGGACTTATACAATGAGCAGTTCTTC
CASSADLYNEQFF
>TRBJ2-5|once|TRBV6-2/TRBV6-3|TRBD2
TGTGCCAGCAGTAAACTGACTAGCGGGCTTTATAAAGAGACCCAGTACTTC
CASSKLTSGLYKETQYF
>TRBJ2-1|.|TRBV24-1|.
TGTGCCACCAGTGGACTGGACAGCGTTAACGATGAGCAGTTCTTC
CATSGLDSVNDEQFF
>TRBJ1-2|.|TRBV24-1|TRBD1
TGTGCCACCAGTGATTGGGGGACAGAGACCGGGCAAGGCTACACCTTC
CATSDWGTETGQGYTF
>TRBJ2-3|.|TRBV4-1|.
TGCGCCAGCAGCCAAAAGGGGGACACAGATACGCAGTATTTT
CASSQKGDTDTQYF
>TRBJ1-5|few|TRBV28|.
TGTGCCAGCAGTTTATTTTCGGGGGATAGCAATCAGCCCCAGCATTTT
CASSLFSGDSNQPQHF
>TRBJ1-2|.|TRBV19|TRBD1
TGTGCCAGTAGTATAACTCCAGGGGGCGGATATGGCTACACCTTC
CASSITPGGGYGYTF
>TRBJ1-6|.|TRBV27|.
TGTGCCAGCAAAGGGGCCATGAGCTCCTATAATTCACCCCTCCACTTT
CASKGAMSSYNSPLHF
>TRBJ1-3|.|TRBV29-1|.
TGCAGCGTGGATAGCCTCTCTGGAAACACCATATATTTT
CSVDSLSGNTIYF
>TRBJ1-1|.|TRBV5-6|.
TGTGCCAGCAACCTACAGGGATCGGGCACTGAAGCTTTCTTT
CASNLQGSGTEAFF
>TRBJ1-2|.|TRBV7-9|TRBD1
TGTGCCAGCAGCTTAGGGACAGGGTTTGACTATGGCTACACCTTC
CASSLGTGFDYGYTF
>TRBJ2-3|.|TRBV19|.
TGTGCCAGTAGGCCCTACGAGGGCGTGGATACGCAGTATTTT
CASRPYEGVDTQYF
>TRBJ1-1|once|TRBV2|.
TGTGCCAGCAGTGTCGGGGGGCTCTACACTGAAGCTTTCTTT
CASSVGGLYTEAFF
>TRBJ1-2|.|TRBV9|.
TGTGCCAGCAGCGCCTGGGGGGTCGGCTACACCTTC
CASSAWGVGYTF
>TRBJ2-1|.|TRBV7-9|.
TGTGCCAGCAGCTTAGAACGGACAGCAACAAATGAGCAGTTCTTC
CASSLERTATNEQFF
>TRBJ2-1|.|TRBV15|.
TGTGCCACCAGCCCGGTGGTGGTCGCCCCCAATGAGCAGTTCTTC
CATSPVVVAPNEQFF
>TRBJ2-1|once|TRBV27|TRBD2
TGTGCCAGCAGCCCCCAGACGGGAGGGCCGGCTGAGCAGTTCTTC
CASSPQTGGPAEQFF
>TRBJ2-5|.|TRBV4-2|TRBD2
TGTGCCAGCAGCCAAGGTTTAGGGACTAGGCAAGAGACCCAGTACTTC
CASSQGLGTRQETQYF
>TRBJ2-7|.|TRBV7-9|TRBD2
TGTGCCAGCAGCTTAGGTAGCGGGAGGGCCCTCCACGAGCAGTACTTC
CASSLGSGRALHEQYF
>TRBJ1-2|.|TRBV25-1|.
TGTGCCAGCAGTGAATTCGCGGCAAACTATGGCTACACCTTC
CASSEFAANYGYTF
>TRBJ2-5|.|TRBV4-1|.
TGCGCCAGCAGCCCCCGGGGGGAGACCCAGTACTTC
CASSPRGETQYF
>TRBJ1-5|.|TRBV2|TRBD1
TGTGCCAGCAGTGGGACAGGGGGTGGCAATCAGCCCCAGCATTTT
CASSGTGGGNQPQHF
>TRBJ2-5|.|TRBV25-1|.
TGTGCCAGCAGTGACCCCGGCAGGGTAGAGACCCAGTACTTC
CASSDPGRVETQYF
>TRBJ2-3|.|TRBV4-3|.
TGCGCCAGCAGCCAGGATAGCGCAAGCACAGATACGCAGTATTTT
CASSQDSASTDTQYF
>TRBJ2-1|.|TRBV13|.
TGTGCCAGCAGCCAATATCGGGGGAGCTCCTACAATGAGCAGTTCTTC
CASSQYRGSSYNEQFF
>TRBJ2-2|.|TRBV7-9|TRBD2
TGTGCCAGCAGCTTAGGACTAGCGGGAGATGGGGCCGGGGAGCTGTTTTTT
CASSLGLAGDGAGELFF
>TRBJ2-3|.|TRBV29-1|TRBD1
TGCAGCGTTGAACAGGGGGTTAGCACAGATACGCAGTATTTT
CSVEQGVSTDTQYF
>TRBJ1-4|.|TRBV18|.
TGTGCCAGCTCACCCACCGGGGGTGAAAAACTGTTTTTT
CASSPTGGEKLFF
>TRBJ2-2|.|TRBV19|.
TGTGCCAGTAGTAGCGGGGGCCGGACTGTGAACACCGGGGAGCTGTTTTTT
CASSSGGRTVNTGELFF
>TRBJ1-2|.|TRBV28|TRBD1
TGTGCCAGCAGTCACCAGGGGGGCGGCTACACCTTC
CASSHQGGGYTF
>TRBJ2-2|.|TRBV11-3|.
TGTGCCAGCAGCCCTAAGCGGGACACCGGGGAGCTGTTTTTT
CASSPKRDTGELFF
>TRBJ1-5|.|TRBV28|.
TGTGCCAGCTGTTGCCGGGCAGGGGGCAATCAGCCCCAGCATTTT
CASCCRAGGNQPQHF
>TRBJ1-5|.|TRBV24-1|.
TGTGCCACCAGTGATTTGGCAGGGGATCAGCCCCAGCATTTT
CATSDLAGDQPQHF
>TRBJ2-1|.|TRBV3-1/TRBV3-2|.
TGTGCCAGCAGCCAGGACCAGGGGCCCAATGAGCAGTTCTTC
CASSQDQGPNEQFF
>TRBJ2-2|.|TRBV14|TRBD2
TGTGCCAGCAGCCAGATAACTAGCGGGAGGGCCTGGGAGCTGTTTTTT
CASSQITSGRAWELFF
>TRBJ2-7|.|TRBV28|TRBD2
TGTGCCAGCAGTTTAATGGGACTAGCGGGAGTTAGGGAGCAGTACTTC
CASSLMGLAGVREQYF
>TRBJ2-7|.|TRBV7-2|TRBD1
TGTGCCAGCAGCTTAGACAGGGGTAGGGTGGAGCAGTACTTC
CASSLDRGRVEQYF
>TRBJ1-5|once|TRBV28|.
TGTGCCAGCAGCCACCAGTTCGCATGGCGGCAGCCCCAGCATTTT
CASSHQFAWRQPQHF
>TRBJ1-5|.|TRBV28|.
TGTGCCAGCAGCCTGGGAGGGTTGGCTAATCAGCCCCAGCATTTT
CASSLGGLANQPQHF
>TRBJ1-1|.|TRBV3-1/TRBV3-2|.
TGTGCCAGCAGCCAAAGGGGGTCCGACACTGAAGCTTTCTTT
CASSQRGSDTEAFF
>TRBJ2-7|once|TRBV27|.
TGTGCCAGCAGTTTCGATGGGCCCTACGAGCAGTACTTC
CASSFDGPYEQYF
>TRBJ2-3|.|TRBV21-1|.
TGTGCCACTCGGGACACCACAGATACGCAGTATTTT
CATRDTTDTQYF
>TRBJ2-5|once|TRBV2|.
TGTGCCAGCAGCCTTCTCCCGGGGGAGACCCAGTACTTC
CASSLLPGETQYF
>TRBJ2-1|.|TRBV7-9|TRBD2
TGTGCCAGCAGCAGGGGGACTAGCGTATTATACAATGAGCAGTTCTTC
CASSRGTSVLYNEQFF
>TRBJ2-3|once|TRBV30|.
TGTGCCTGGAGTGTGGGCCGAAGAGATACGCAGTATTTT
CAWSVGRRDTQYF
>TRBJ2-6|.|TRBV5-6|TRBD1
TGTGCCAGCAGCGTATTGCTGGGGACAGGGGTCGCGGGGGCCAACGTCCTGACTTTC
CASSVLLGTGVAGANVLTF